This entry describes one T cell receptor beta chain. As processed by the authors: Quantification of nucleated cells was approximated via reference gene primer amplification. Profiled with immunoSEQ multiplex PCR; TCRdb holds only in-frame clones, not every one. V, J and clone size are those of that table, while D and trimming were read from the DNA. The sample lists 250,000 to 300,000 clones; over 75% were seen once. CDR3 length: 15 amino acids. The ends were cut back, 5 bases at V and 3 bases at J, with 14 bases in the middle. Germline loops: CDR1 LGHDT, CDR2 YNNKEL (reference sequence). This specimen comes from a study of blood T cell repertoires in COVID-19. Overall study context: Sample material is recorded as cDNA or gDNA derived from T cells, B-cell-depleted T cells, or PBMCs.

The genes are TRBV3-1 (or the pseudogene TRBV3-2) and TRBJ1-5; possible D gene TRBD1, 6 bases. The receptor's source is a woman aged 70-85 years with acute or convalescent COVID-19. The sample comprised peripheral blood. The CDR3 loop reads CASSIGGGSNQPQHF. The CDR3 region has the DNA TGTGCCAGCAGCATTGGGGGGGGCTCCAATCAGCCCCAGCATTTT.